The present entry profiles one T cell receptor (beta chain) with its context. Its antigen remains unidentified. Profiling relied on immunoSEQ multiplex PCR, and the TCRdb table lists in-frame clones only, not all of them. The data contain 80,000 to 100,000 clones, roughly 91% of them seen just once; the ten biggest clones take up less than 5%. This CDR3 region has 17 residues. Trimming pared 4 bases from V and 5 bases from J, leaving 20 bases between. CDR1 is WNHNN and CDR2 is SYGVQD in the germline V gene (reference sequence). This entry comes from a study of T cell responses to AZD1222 COVID-19 vaccine. General study findings and limits: Clonal diversity may have been underestimated in mostly white British donors. The span of vaccine-associated CD4 TCRs extended across spike, with dominance at 160-218 and 743-854.

The chain employs TRBV10-1 and TRBJ2-2; D assignment may be TRBD1 or TRBD2 (5 bases each). The sequence was collected from an adult who received the AZD1222 COVID-19 vaccine. Here the sequenced sample was peripheral blood, taken 28 days after the second AZD1222 dose. As DNA, the CDR3 is TGCGCCAGCAGTGTCTCAACCGGGACCCGAGGGACCGGGGAGCTGTTTTTT. Its translation is CASSVSTGTRGTGELFF.